This record looks at one T cell receptor beta chain sequence and its context. The V end lost 6 bases, the J end lost 2 bases, and 13 bases lay between the germline ends. Germline-derived CDR1 and CDR2 are MNHEY and SMNVEV (reference sequence). The CDR3 runs 14 residues. The source of the sample is a study of blood T cells in healthy people across ages. It was with a sample-barcoded 5' primer and a J-beta primer mix that a second PCR of roughly 7 to 12 cycles was run. TCRdb re-analysed the 5' RACE reads in MiXCR, keeping a single row per CDR3 protein. The sample holds over a million distinct CDR3 sequences, about 45% seen once.

Sequencing was performed on blood. The sequence was collected from a woman aged 18-29 years in good health. The chain is built from TRBV27 and TRBJ1-1; possible D gene TRBD1, 6 bases. The CDR3 sequence: CASRRPGANTEAFF. Written as DNA, the CDR3 is TGTGCCAGCAGGCGACCAGGGGCCAACACTGAAGCTTTCTTT.